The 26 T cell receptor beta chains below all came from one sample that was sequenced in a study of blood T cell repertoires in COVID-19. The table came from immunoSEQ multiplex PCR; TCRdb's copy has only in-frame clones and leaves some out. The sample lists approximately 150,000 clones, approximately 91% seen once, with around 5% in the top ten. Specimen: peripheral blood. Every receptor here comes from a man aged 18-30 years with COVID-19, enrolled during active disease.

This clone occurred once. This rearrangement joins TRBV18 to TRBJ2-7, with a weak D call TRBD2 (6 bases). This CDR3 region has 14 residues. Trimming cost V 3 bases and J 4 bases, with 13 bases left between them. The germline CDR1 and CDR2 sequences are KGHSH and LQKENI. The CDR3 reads CASSPRDSTYEQYF. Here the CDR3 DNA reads TGTGCCAGCTCACCCCGGGACTCCACTTACGAGCAGTACTTC. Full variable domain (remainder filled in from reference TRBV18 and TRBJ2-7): NAGVMQNPRHLVRRRGQEARLRCSPMKGHSHVYWYRQLPEEGLKFMVYLQKENIIDESGMPKERFSAEFPKEGPSILRIQQVVRGDSAAYFCASSPRDSTYEQYFGPGTRLTVT.

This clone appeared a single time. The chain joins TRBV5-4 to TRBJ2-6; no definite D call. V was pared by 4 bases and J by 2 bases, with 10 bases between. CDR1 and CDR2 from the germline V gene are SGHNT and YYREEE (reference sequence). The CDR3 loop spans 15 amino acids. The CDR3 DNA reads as TGTGCCAGCAGCCTAGGAGCTCCTGGGGCCAACGTCCTGACTTTC. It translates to CASSLGAPGANVLTF.

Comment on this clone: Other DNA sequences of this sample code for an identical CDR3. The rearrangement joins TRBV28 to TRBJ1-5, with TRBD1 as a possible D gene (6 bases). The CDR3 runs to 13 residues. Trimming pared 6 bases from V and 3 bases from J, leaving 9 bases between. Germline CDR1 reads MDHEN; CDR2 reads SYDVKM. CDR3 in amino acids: CASSRTVNQPQHF. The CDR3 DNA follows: TGTGCCAGCAGCAGGACAGTCAATCAGCCCCAGCATTTT.

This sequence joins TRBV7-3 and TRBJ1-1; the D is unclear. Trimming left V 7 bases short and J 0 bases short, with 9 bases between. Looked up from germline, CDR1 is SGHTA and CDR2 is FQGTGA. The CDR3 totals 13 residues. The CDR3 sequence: CASKEGLNTEAFF. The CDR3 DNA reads TGTGCCAGCAAGGAGGGCCTGAACACTGAAGCTTTCTTT.

DNA of the CDR3: TGTGCCAGCAGCCAAGACGAAAACAGGGAATTCTTC. Translating gives CASSQDENREFF. This chain uses TRBV14 with TRBJ2-1; tentative D call: TRBD1 (6 bases). The germline gives CDR1 SGHDN, CDR2 FVKESK. V shed 0 bases and J shed 16 bases, with 13 bases lying between them. CDR3 length: 12 residues.

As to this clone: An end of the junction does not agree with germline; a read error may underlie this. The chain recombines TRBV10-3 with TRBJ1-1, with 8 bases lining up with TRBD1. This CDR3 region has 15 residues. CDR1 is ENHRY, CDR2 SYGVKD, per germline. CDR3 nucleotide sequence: TGTGCCATCCGTGACAGGGGCGACATGAACACTGAAGCTTTCTTT. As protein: CAIRDRGDMNTEAFF.

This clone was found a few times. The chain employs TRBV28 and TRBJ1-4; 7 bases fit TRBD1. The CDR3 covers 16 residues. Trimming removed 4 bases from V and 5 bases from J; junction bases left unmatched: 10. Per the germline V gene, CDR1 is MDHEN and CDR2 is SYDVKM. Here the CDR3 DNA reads TGTGCCAGCAGTTCCACCACAGGGGACTCCAATGAAAAACTGTTTTTT. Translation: CASSSTTGDSNEKLFF.

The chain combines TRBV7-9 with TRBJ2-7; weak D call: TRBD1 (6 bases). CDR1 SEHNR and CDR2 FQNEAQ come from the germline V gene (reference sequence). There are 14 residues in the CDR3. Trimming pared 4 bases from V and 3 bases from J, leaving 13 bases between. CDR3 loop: CASSSGQGYYEQYF. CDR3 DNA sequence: TGTGCCAGCAGCTCGGGACAAGGGTACTACGAGCAGTACTTC.

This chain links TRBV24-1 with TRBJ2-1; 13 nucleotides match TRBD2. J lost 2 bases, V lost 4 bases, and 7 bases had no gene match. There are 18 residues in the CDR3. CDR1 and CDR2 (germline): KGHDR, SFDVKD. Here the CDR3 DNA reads TGTGCCACCAGTGAAGTTACTAGCGGGAGGGTCCCCTACAATGAGCAGTTCTTC. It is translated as CATSEVTSGRVPYNEQFF.

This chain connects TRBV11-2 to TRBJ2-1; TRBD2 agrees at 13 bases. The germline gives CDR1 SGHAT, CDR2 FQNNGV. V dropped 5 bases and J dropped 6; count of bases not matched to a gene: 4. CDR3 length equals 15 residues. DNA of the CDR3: TGTGCCAGCAGCCCGACTAGCGGGAGGCCCAATGAGCAGTTCTTC. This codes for CASSPTSGRPNEQFF.

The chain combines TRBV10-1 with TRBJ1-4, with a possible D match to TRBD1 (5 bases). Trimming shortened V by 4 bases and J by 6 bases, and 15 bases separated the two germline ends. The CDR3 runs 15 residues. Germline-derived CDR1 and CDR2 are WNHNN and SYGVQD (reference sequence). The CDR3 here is CASSVLGEEDEKLFF. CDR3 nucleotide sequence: TGCGCCAGCAGTGTACTAGGGGAGGAGGATGAAAAACTGTTTTTT.

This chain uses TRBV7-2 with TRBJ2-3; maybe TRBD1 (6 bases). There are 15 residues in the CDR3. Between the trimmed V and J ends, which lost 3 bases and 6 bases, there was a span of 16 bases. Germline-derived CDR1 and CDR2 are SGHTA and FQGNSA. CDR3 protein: CASSLQQGQFDTQYF. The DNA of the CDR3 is TGTGCCAGCAGCTTGCAACAGGGCCAGTTCGATACGCAGTATTTT.

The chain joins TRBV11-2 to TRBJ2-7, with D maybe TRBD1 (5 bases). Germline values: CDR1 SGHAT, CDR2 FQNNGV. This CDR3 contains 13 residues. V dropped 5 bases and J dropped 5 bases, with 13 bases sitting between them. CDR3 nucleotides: TGTGCCAGCAGCCTCCGCACAGGTGACGAGCAGTACTTC. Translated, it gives CASSLRTGDEQYF.

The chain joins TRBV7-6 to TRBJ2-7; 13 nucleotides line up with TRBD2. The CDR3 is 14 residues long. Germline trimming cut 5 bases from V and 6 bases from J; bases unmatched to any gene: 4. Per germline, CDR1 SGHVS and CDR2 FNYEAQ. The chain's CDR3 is CASSPGLAGVEQYF. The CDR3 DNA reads TGTGCCAGCAGCCCTGGACTAGCGGGAGTCGAGCAGTACTTC.

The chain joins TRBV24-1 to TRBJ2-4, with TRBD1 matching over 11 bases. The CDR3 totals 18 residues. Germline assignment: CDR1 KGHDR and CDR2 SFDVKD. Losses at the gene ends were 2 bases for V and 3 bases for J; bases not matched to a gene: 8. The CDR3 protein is CATSDSLGQGARKNIQYF. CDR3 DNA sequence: TGTGCCACCAGTGATTCCCTCGGACAGGGGGCGCGCAAAAACATTCAGTACTTC.

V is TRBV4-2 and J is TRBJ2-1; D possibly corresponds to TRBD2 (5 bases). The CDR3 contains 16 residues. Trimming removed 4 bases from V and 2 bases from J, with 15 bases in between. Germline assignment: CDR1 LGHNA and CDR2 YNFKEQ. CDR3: CASSRSVGGTYNEQFF. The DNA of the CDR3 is TGTGCCAGCAGCCGCAGCGTTGGAGGCACCTACAATGAGCAGTTCTTC.

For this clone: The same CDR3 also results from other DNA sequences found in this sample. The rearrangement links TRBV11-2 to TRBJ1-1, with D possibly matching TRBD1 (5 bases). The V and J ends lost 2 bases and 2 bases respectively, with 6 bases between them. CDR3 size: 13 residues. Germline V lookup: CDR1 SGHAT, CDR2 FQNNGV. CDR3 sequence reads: CASSLQGNTEAFF. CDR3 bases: TGTGCCAGCAGCTTACAGGGTAACACTGAAGCTTTCTTT.

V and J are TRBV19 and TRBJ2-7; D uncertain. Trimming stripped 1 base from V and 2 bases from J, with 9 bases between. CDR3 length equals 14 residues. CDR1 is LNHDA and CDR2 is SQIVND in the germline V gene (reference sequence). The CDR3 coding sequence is TGTGCCAGTAGTATAGCAGGTGACACCTACGAGCAGTACTTC. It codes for CASSIAGDTYEQYF. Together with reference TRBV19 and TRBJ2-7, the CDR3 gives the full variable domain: DGGITQSPKYLFRKEGQNVTLSCEQNLNHDAMYWYRQDPGQGLRLIYYSQIVNDFQKGDIAEGYSVSREKKESFPLTVTSAQKNPTAFYLCASSIAGDTYEQYFGPGTRLTVT.

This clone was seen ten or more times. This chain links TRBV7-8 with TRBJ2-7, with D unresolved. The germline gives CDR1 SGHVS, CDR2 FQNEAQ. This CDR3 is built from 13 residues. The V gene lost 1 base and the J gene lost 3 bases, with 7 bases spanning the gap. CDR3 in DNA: TGTGCCAGCAGCTTAGGCACTAACTACGAGCAGTACTTC. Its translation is CASSLGTNYEQYF.

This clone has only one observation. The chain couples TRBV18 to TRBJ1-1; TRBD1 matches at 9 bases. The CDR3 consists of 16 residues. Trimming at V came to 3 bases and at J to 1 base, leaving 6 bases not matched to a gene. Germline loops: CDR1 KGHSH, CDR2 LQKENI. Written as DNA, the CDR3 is TGTGCCAGCTCACCCCTAGTGACAGGGGGGAACACTGAAGCTTTCTTT. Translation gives CASSPLVTGGNTEAFF.

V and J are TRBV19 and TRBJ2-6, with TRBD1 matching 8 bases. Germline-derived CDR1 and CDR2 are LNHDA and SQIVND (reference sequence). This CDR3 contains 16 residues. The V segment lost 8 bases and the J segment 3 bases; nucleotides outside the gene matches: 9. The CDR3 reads CASVLQGEYGANVLTF. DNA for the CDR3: TGTGCCAGTGTACTACAGGGGGAGTATGGGGCCAACGTCCTGACTTTC.

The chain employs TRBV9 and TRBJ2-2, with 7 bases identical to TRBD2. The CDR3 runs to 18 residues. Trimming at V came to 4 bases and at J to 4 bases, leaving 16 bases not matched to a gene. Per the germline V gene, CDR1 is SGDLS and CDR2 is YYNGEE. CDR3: CASSTPREAGAVTGELFF. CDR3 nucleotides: TGTGCCAGCAGCACCCCCCGGGAGGCGGGAGCAGTCACCGGGGAGCTGTTTTTT.

CDR3 DNA sequence: TGTGCCAGCAGTTACTCGCAGGGCACTGAAGCTTTCTTT. This encodes CASSYSQGTEAFF. The chain uses TRBV6-5 and TRBJ1-1; a weak D match, TRBD1 (5 bases). Germline V gives CDR1 MNHEY, CDR2 SVGAGI. Trimming pared 0 bases from V and 4 bases from J, leaving 6 bases between. This CDR3 comprises 13 residues.

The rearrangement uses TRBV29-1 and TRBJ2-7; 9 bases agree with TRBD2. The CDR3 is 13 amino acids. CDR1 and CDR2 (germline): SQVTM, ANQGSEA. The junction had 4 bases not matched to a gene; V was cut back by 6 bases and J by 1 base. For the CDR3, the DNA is TGCAGCGTCTTTAGCGGGAGTTCCTACGAGCAGTACTTC. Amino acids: CSVFSGSSYEQYF.

CDR3 sequence reads: CASSYQSPGETQYF. The CDR3 DNA follows: TGTGCCAGCAGTTACCAGAGTCCGGGGGAGACCCAGTACTTC. J is TRBJ2-5 and V is TRBV6-2 or TRBV6-3; D perhaps matches TRBD2 (5 bases). This CDR3 contains 14 residues. V was trimmed by 2 bases and J by 5 bases, leaving 12 bases between them. Germline CDR1 MNHEY, CDR2 SVGEGT.

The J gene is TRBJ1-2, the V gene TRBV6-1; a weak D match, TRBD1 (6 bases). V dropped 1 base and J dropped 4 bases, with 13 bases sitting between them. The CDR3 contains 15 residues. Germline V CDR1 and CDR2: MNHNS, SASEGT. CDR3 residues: CASSEEGRGIYGYTF. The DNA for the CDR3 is TGTGCCAGCAGTGAAGAGGGCAGGGGAATCTATGGCTACACCTTC.